Given below is one T cell receptor beta chain in context. The antigen is unknown. The record originates from a study of T cell responses to AZD1222 COVID-19 vaccine. Study-level information: Pooled together were second doses at about 4 or about 12 weeks. Notes on the study in general: The sample set comprised mostly white British donors with more females, and clonal diversity was possibly underestimated. Spike regions recognized by vaccine-associated CD4 TCRs spanned the protein, led by 160-218 and 743-854. Baseline antibody screening turned up just a handful of seropositive AZD1222 recipients.

Germline V lookup: CDR1 MDHEN, CDR2 SYDVKM. With 7 bases removed from V and 1 base from J, the gap between germline ends came to 15 bases. CDR3 length: 15 residues. The data were produced by immunoSEQ multiplex PCR, yet TCRdb's version contains in-frame clones alone and is incomplete. The data contain about 140,000 clones, approximately 85% of them singletons. This rearrangement joins TRBV28 to TRBJ2-3; TRBD2 is a possible D gene (5 bases). The clonotype originates from an adult in good health. Sequenced material: peripheral blood, taken on day 0 of AZD1222 vaccination. As DNA, the CDR3 is TGTGCCAGCATTCGCGGGTCCTCGGGCACAGATACGCAGTATTTT. Its translation: CASIRGSSGTDTQYF. Using reference TRBV28 and TRBJ2-3 for the parts outside the CDR3, the full variable domain is DVKVTQSSRYLVKRTGEKVFLECVQDMDHENMFWYRQDPGLGLRLIYFSYDVKMKEKGDIPEGYSVSREKKERFSLILESASTNQTSMYLCASIRGSSGTDTQYFGPGTRLTVL.